This entry is about one T cell receptor beta chain. The data are from a study of prognosis after radiotherapy for stage I lung cancer. The authors amplified TCR beta CDR3 from genomic DNA using two-round multiplex PCR. First-round PCR employed TRBV- and TRBJ-specific primers for each gene. Each CDR3 protein gets one entry after TCRdb re-called the multiplex PCR reads with MiXCR. The table lists about 12,000 distinct CDR3 sequences, roughly 54% of them singletons. Sequences were derived from PBMCs, sampled before or after stereotactic body radiation therapy (not recorded which). The TCR sequence derives from a donor aged 50 or older with non-small cell lung cancer.

The CDR3: CASSLDGQVNGYTF. The CDR3 bases are TGCGCCAGCAGCTTGGATGGACAGGTAAATGGCTACACCTTC. The chain joins TRBV5-1 to TRBJ1-2; 7 nucleotides line up with TRBD1. V was pared by 0 bases and J by 6 bases, with 5 bases of the junction left unmatched. CDR3 size: 14 residues. CDR1 is SGHRS, CDR2 YFSETQ, per germline.